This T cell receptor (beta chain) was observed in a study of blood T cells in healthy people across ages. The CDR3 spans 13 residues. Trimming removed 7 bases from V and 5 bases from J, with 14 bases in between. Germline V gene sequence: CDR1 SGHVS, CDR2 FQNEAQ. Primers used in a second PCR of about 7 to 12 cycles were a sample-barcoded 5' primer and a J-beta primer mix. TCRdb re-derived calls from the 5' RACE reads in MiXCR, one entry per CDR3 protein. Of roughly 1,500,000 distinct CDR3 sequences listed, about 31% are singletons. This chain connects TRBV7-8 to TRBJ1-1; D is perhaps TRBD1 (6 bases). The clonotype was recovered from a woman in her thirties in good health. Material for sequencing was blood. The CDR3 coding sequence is TGTGCCAGCACCTGGGGGGCGAAGACTGAAGCTTTCTTT. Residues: CASTWGAKTEAFF.